The 30 T cell receptor beta chains presented below share a single source sample, sequenced in a study of CD8+ T cells in alopecia areata. Treatment here: oral pan-JAK inhibitor, 5-10 mg twice daily. cDNA reverse transcribed from extracted RNA served as the sequencing template. The table came from immunoSEQ multiplex PCR; TCRdb's copy has only in-frame clones and leaves some out. The repertoire includes under 350,000 clones, 58% of them detected once, and under 2% sits in the top ten. The source material was CD4+ T cells sorted from blood, sampled at week 24, from a patient treated with tofacitinib. The receptors shown here come from a human donor with alopecia areata.

This sequence joins TRBV5-4 and TRBJ2-5; D possibly corresponds to TRBD1 (5 bases). The CDR3 totals 15 residues. Germline V CDR1 and CDR2: SGHNT, YYREEE (reference sequence). The V end lost 4 bases, the J end lost 5 bases, and 18 bases lay between the germline ends. The CDR3 DNA sequence: TGTGCCAGCAGCCCAGGGCAGGGCGTCGGTGAGACCCAGTACTTC. Translated: CASSPGQGVGETQYF.

The J gene is TRBJ2-1, the V gene TRBV9; TRBD2 agrees at 7 bases. CDR3 length equals 16 residues. Germline lookup yields CDR1 SGDLS and CDR2 YYNGEE. Germline trimming cut 3 bases from V and 4 bases from J; bases unmatched to any gene: 10. For the CDR3, the DNA is TGTGCCAGCAGCGGGGGGGGACGGACGAAGTACAATGAGCAGTTCTTC. Amino acids: CASSGGGRTKYNEQFF.

The CDR3 here is CASSSPEGGGPREQFF. Written as DNA, the CDR3 is TGTGCCAGCAGCTCTCCGGAGGGCGGGGGTCCCCGGGAGCAGTTCTTC. V is TRBV4-2 and J is TRBJ2-1, with 7 positions matching TRBD2. The CDR3 sequence is 16 residues long. V was pared by 5 bases and J by 10 bases, with 17 bases of the junction left unmatched. The germline V gene has CDR1 LGHNA and CDR2 YNFKEQ.

The gene calls are TRBV25-1 and TRBJ2-1; perhaps TRBD1 as D (5 bases). The V end was cut by 5 bases, the J end by 5 bases, with 13 bases between. In germline, CDR1 is MGHDK, CDR2 SYGVNS. The CDR3 runs 14 residues. CDR3: CASSKQGTHNEQFF. CDR3 sequence (DNA): TGTGCCAGCAGTAAGCAGGGAACCCACAATGAGCAGTTCTTC.

The V and J genes are TRBV7-2 and TRBJ2-5; weak D call: TRBD1 (5 bases). The V end lost 1 base, the J end lost 2 bases, and 8 bases lay between the germline ends. CDR3 length: 14 amino acids. The germline CDR1 and CDR2 sequences are SGHTA and FQGNSA. The CDR3: CASSLDRNQETQYF. The CDR3 bases are TGTGCCAGCAGCTTAGACAGGAATCAAGAGACCCAGTACTTC.

The chain combines TRBV7-2 with TRBJ2-1; 7 nucleotides line up with TRBD2. The CDR3 totals 16 residues. The V and J ends lost 5 bases and 9 bases, in that order; junction bases with no gene match: 16. The germline V gene encodes CDR1 SGHTA and CDR2 FQGNSA. The CDR3 nucleotides read TGTGCCAGCAGCGAAGGAGGACTAGTCGGGGTGAGTGAGCAGTTCTTC. Translating gives CASSEGGLVGVSEQFF.

The rearrangement links TRBV5-1 to TRBJ2-5; D unclear. Trimming left V 0 bases short and J 0 bases short, with 12 bases between. Per the germline V gene, CDR1 is SGHRS and CDR2 is YFSETQ. This CDR3 is built from 16 residues. Here the CDR3 reads CASSLAGQVNQETQYF. The CDR3 DNA sequence: TGCGCCAGCAGCTTGGCCGGTCAGGTCAACCAAGAGACCCAGTACTTC.

This clone was observed a few times. One end of the junction varies from germline; a read error may be responsible. The chain combines TRBV7-9 with TRBJ2-7; possible D gene TRBD2, 6 bases. CDR1 and CDR2 (germline): SEHNR, FQNEAQ (reference sequence). The CDR3 has 16 amino acids. The CDR3 nucleotides read TGTGCCAGCACCTCGTCTGGGGCCGGAGGGTCCTCCGAGCAGTACTTC. This gives the protein CASTSSGAGGSSEQYF.

The chain combines TRBV19 with TRBJ2-5, with D possibly matching TRBD1 (6 bases). The CDR3 runs to 14 residues. The V gene's germline CDR1 is LNHDA and CDR2 SQIVND (reference sequence). V was trimmed by 5 bases and J by 2 bases, leaving 12 bases between them. The DNA of the CDR3 is TGTGCCAGTAGTCTCCGGGACAATCAAGAGACCCAGTACTTC. Its protein product is CASSLRDNQETQYF.

In this sample, this clone turned up a few times. Other nucleotide sequences in the sample specify the same CDR3. This chain joins TRBV29-1 and TRBJ1-1; TRBD1 matches 9 bases. V trimming: 4 bases; J trimming: 6 bases; junction bases outside the gene matches: 3. This CDR3 has 12 residues. CDR1 is SQVTM, CDR2 ANQGSEA, per germline. In DNA form, the CDR3 reads TGCAGCGTTGCCGGGACAGGGCCTGAAGCTTTCTTT. Its translation: CSVAGTGPEAFF.

The chain employs TRBV30 and TRBJ1-4; 10 bases are a match to TRBD1. V shed 0 bases, J shed 3 bases, and the junction held 10 bases outside the gene matches. Germline V gene data show CDR1 as GTSNPN and CDR2 as SVGIG (reference sequence). The CDR3 runs 18 residues. The CDR3 DNA sequence: TGTGCCTGGAGTGTTACGTGGACAGGGGGGACCCCTAATGAAAAACTGTTTTTT. It is translated as CAWSVTWTGGTPNEKLFF.

The DNA of the CDR3 is TGTGCCATCGCGGGACAGGGTAACTATGGCTACACCTTC. The encoded protein is CAIAGQGNYGYTF. The chain combines TRBV28 with TRBJ1-2; 9 bases fit TRBD1. The CDR3 loop spans 13 amino acids. Looked up from germline, CDR1 is MDHEN and CDR2 is SYDVKM. Germline trimming cut 10 bases from V and 1 base from J; bases unmatched to any gene: 4.

V is TRBV7-2 and J is TRBJ1-1; the D is unclear. This CDR3 comprises 13 residues. Germline-derived CDR1 and CDR2 are SGHTA and FQGNSA. V was pared by 4 bases and J by 5 bases, with 11 bases between. The CDR3 DNA follows: TGTGCCAGCAGCTCTACTGCCATGACTGAAGCTTTCTTT. Translated: CASSSTAMTEAFF.

Turning to this clone: Other DNA sequences from this sample encode an identical CDR3 as well. The chain couples TRBV29-1 to TRBJ1-2; possibly TRBD1 for D (5 bases). The germline V and J ends were trimmed by 6 bases and 4 bases, with 12 bases remaining between them. The CDR3 spans 12 residues. CDR1 and CDR2 (germline): SQVTM, ANQGSEA. Here the CDR3 reads CSVAQGSYGYTF. CDR3 sequence (DNA): TGCAGCGTAGCCCAGGGTTCCTATGGCTACACCTTC.

The rearrangement links TRBV5-6 to TRBJ1-1; unclear D gene. Trimming took off 1 base at V and 5 bases at J, with 12 bases between the two ends. Germline V gives CDR1 SGHDT, CDR2 YYEEEE. There are 14 residues in the CDR3. The CDR3 spells CASSLTEEGTEAFF. The DNA of the CDR3 is TGTGCCAGCAGCTTGACAGAGGAGGGAACTGAAGCTTTCTTT. Together with reference TRBV5-6 and TRBJ1-1, the CDR3 gives the full variable domain: DAGVTQSPTHLIKTRGQQVTLRCSPKSGHDTVSWYQQALGQGPQFIFQYYEEEERQRGNFPDRFSGHQFPNYSSELNVNALLLGDSALYLCASSLTEEGTEAFFGQGTRLTVV.

The chain combines TRBV30 with TRBJ2-7; D may be TRBD1 or TRBD2 (6 bases each). Deletions cut 0 bases from V and 5 bases from J, with 17 bases between. The CDR3 contains 15 residues. Per the germline V gene, CDR1 is GTSNPN and CDR2 is SVGIG (reference sequence). The CDR3 nucleotides are TGTGCCTGGAGTGTAGGGGGGACCCCCGGGGACGAGCAGTACTTC. This encodes CAWSVGGTPGDEQYF.

This clone was observed a few times. The chain joins TRBV15 to TRBJ1-2; the D is unclear. Germline V gene lookup returns CDR1 LNHNV and CDR2 YYDKDF (reference sequence). This CDR3 has 14 amino acids. The ends were cut back, 1 base at V and 7 bases at J, with 13 bases in the middle. The CDR3 DNA sequence: TGTGCCACCAGCAGAGGGGTGGGTGTTGCTGGCTACACCTTC. Protein product: CATSRGVGVAGYTF.

This clone was counted only a few times. The chain carries TRBV7-6 and TRBJ2-3; D is unresolved. Germline values: CDR1 SGHVS, CDR2 FNYEAQ. V was trimmed by 2 bases and J by 5 bases, leaving 14 bases between them. The CDR3 is 15 residues long. CDR3 protein: CASSLSGNRRDTQYF. CDR3 DNA sequence: TGTGCCAGCAGCTTATCTGGAAACAGACGAGATACGCAGTATTTT.

This clone has only a few counts. The CDR3 spells CASSLVPGQGNEQYF. The DNA for the CDR3 is TGCGCCAGCAGCTTGGTTCCGGGACAGGGGAATGAGCAGTACTTC. The rearrangement uses TRBV5-1 and TRBJ2-7; 10 bases are a match to TRBD1. CDR1 and CDR2 (germline): SGHRS, YFSETQ. The CDR3 totals 15 residues. After removal of 0 bases from V and 7 bases from J, the junction contained 7 bases not matched to a gene. The variable domain in full, with the rest retrieved from reference TRBV5-1 and TRBJ2-7, is KAGVTQTPRYLIKTRGQQVTLSCSPISGHRSVSWYQQTPGQGLQFLFEYFSETQRNKGNFPGRFSGRQFSNSRSEMNVSTLELGDSALYLCASSLVPGQGNEQYFGPGTRLTVT.

About this clone: The sample contains more than one DNA sequence encoding this CDR3. This chain's CDR3 is CASSPLGETQYF. The CDR3 DNA reads as TGTGCCAGCAGCCCTTTGGGGGAGACCCAGTACTTC. V gene TRBV27 combines with J gene TRBJ2-5; D is undetermined. CDR1 is MNHEY and CDR2 is SMNVEV in the germline V gene (reference sequence). The length of the CDR3 is 12 residues. Trimming removed 6 bases at V and 5 bases at J, with 10 bases between.

The count of this clone is one. V is TRBV30 and J is TRBJ2-7; tentatively, D is TRBD1 (5 bases). The CDR3 contains 12 residues. Germline V gene lookup returns CDR1 GTSNPN and CDR2 SVGIG (reference sequence). V shed 4 bases and J shed 3 bases, with 10 bases lying between them. The CDR3 sequence is CAWTGFNYEQYF. The CDR3 DNA is TGTGCCTGGACAGGGTTTAACTACGAGCAGTACTTC.

J is TRBJ2-5 and V is TRBV14, with D maybe TRBD2 (6 bases). The CDR3 has 14 amino acids. Trimming stripped 7 bases from V and 5 bases from J, with 17 bases between. Looked up from germline, CDR1 is SGHDN and CDR2 is FVKESK. CDR3 nucleotide sequence: TGTGCCAGCACCCCCCAGGGCGGGATGGAGACCCAGTACTTC. It yields the protein CASTPQGGMETQYF.

This chain uses TRBV27 with TRBJ1-2, with 9 bases matching TRBD1. Trimming at V came to 5 bases and at J to 1 base, leaving 5 bases not matched to a gene. CDR3 length equals 15 residues. The germline V gene has CDR1 MNHEY and CDR2 SMNVEV (reference sequence). This CDR3 is CASSPLGQGNYGYTF. The CDR3 DNA follows: TGTGCCAGCAGTCCGCTGGGACAGGGTAACTATGGCTACACCTTC.

The rearrangement links TRBV13 to TRBJ2-5; D gene ambiguous. The V end was cut by 1 base, the J end by 5 bases, with 5 bases between. There are 12 residues in the CDR3. Germline CDR1 and CDR2: PRHDT and FYEKMQ (reference sequence). The CDR3 DNA reads TGTGCCAGCAGCTTAGCGGGTGAGACCCAGTACTTC. As protein: CASSLAGETQYF.

This clone was detected only a few times. This chain connects TRBV28 to TRBJ2-1; D unresolved. The V gene's germline CDR1 is MDHEN and CDR2 SYDVKM. The CDR3 consists of 12 residues. V shed 4 bases and J shed 2 bases, with 3 bases lying between them. The CDR3 nucleotides read TGTGCCAGCAGTTCGACCTACAATGAGCAGTTCTTC. Amino acids: CASSSTYNEQFF.

The V gene is TRBV21-1, the J gene TRBJ2-3; TRBD2, as called in the table, went unchecked against the DNA. TRBV21-1 is designated a pseudogene. This CDR3 is 15 amino acids long. The chain's CDR3 is CASSKEREGTDTQYF. The DNA for the CDR3 is TGTGCCAGCAGCAAAGAACGCGAAGGCACAGATACGCAGTATTTT.

The J gene is TRBJ2-3, the V gene TRBV19; unclear D gene. There are 14 residues in the CDR3. Per germline, CDR1 LNHDA and CDR2 SQIVND (reference sequence). Trimming cost V 6 bases and J 0 bases, with 10 bases left between them. The CDR3 coding sequence is TGTGCCAGTAGAAGCAGCACTAGCACAGATACGCAGTATTTT. Translation gives CASRSSTSTDTQYF.

This clone occurred a few times. V usage is TRBV6-1 and J usage is TRBJ2-5; weak D call: TRBD2 (6 bases). The CDR3 spans 12 residues. V was shortened by 5 bases and J by 8 bases, with 12 bases between the two germline ends. CDR1 MNHNS and CDR2 SASEGT come from the germline V gene. CDR3 loop: CASSQEGRTQYF. DNA of the CDR3: TGTGCCAGCAGTCAGGAGGGCCGAACCCAGTACTTC.

The sample holds one count of this clone. V gene TRBV4-1 combines with J gene TRBJ2-3; TRBD1 or TRBD2 may be the D gene (5 bases each). The V end lost 3 bases, the J end lost 4 bases, and 14 bases lay between the germline ends. CDR3 length: 15 amino acids. Germline V gives CDR1 MGHRA, CDR2 YSYEKL. CDR3 nucleotides: TGCGCCAGCAGCCACGGGACCCTACTGGCAGATACGCAGTATTTT. Its translation: CASSHGTLLADTQYF.

This clone was recorded once. This chain uses TRBV2 with TRBJ1-1, with 12 bases matching TRBD1. The CDR3 spans 14 residues. After removal of 8 bases from V and 5 bases from J, the junction contained 6 bases not matched to a gene. Germline CDR1 SNHLY, CDR2 FYNNEI. CDR3 sequence reads: CASGRDRGLTEAFF. CDR3 nucleotides: TGTGCCAGCGGTAGGGACAGGGGGCTTACTGAAGCTTTCTTT.